Listed here are 22 T cell receptor beta chains from one sample, sequenced in a study of T-cell reconstitution after alpha-beta-depleted transplantation in children listed by TCRdb under 2016. In the paper's terms, the treatment or condition label means: allogeneic hematopoietic cell transplantation with graft depleted of TCRalphabeta T cells and CD19 B cells. Libraries were built with PCR. TCRdb records Illumina HiSeq 2500 as the sequencer. TCR libraries were prepared with molecular barcoding, using unique molecular identifiers to normalize TCRbeta repertoire quantification. In TCRdb, the public reads were trimmed at Q25 with fastp and aligned with MiXCR, with productive beta chains retained. Here each entry gathers all rows of one CDR3 protein and keeps the most common genes and DNA. The sample table records around 490,000 distinct CDR3 sequences; about an eighth of these occur just once. Around 13% of the sample is held by the ten biggest clonotypes.

The sequencing here drew on PBMCs, mostly from graft donor cells, taken 180 days after TCRalphabeta/CD19-depleted stem cell transplant. The receptors originated from a female patient aged 2-9 years who had a stem cell transplant for aplastic anemia, so the T cells may come from the graft donor.

The chain links TRBV29-1 to TRBJ2-1; tentatively, D is TRBD2 (5 bases). The CDR3 contains 13 residues. Germline CDR1 SQVTM, CDR2 ANQGSEA. Trimming removed 4 bases at V and 6 bases at J, with 13 bases between. The CDR3 loop reads CSVVGGLPNEQFF. CDR3 sequence (DNA): TGCAGCGTTGTTGGCGGACTCCCCAATGAGCAGTTCTTC.

This clonotype was detected many times. V is TRBV25-1 and J is TRBJ1-2, with D unclear. Germline V CDR1 and CDR2: MGHDK, SYGVNS. The CDR3 runs to 12 residues. V lost 4 bases to trimming and J lost 6 bases, with 9 bases between them. The CDR3 loop is CASSGPLNGYTF. DNA of the CDR3: TGTGCCAGCAGTGGCCCGCTAAATGGCTACACCTTC.

V is TRBV6-2 or TRBV6-3 and J is TRBJ1-5; tentatively, D is TRBD1 (6 bases). Trimming pared 6 bases from V and 7 bases from J, leaving 19 bases between. The CDR3 loop spans 15 amino acids. Germline lookup yields CDR1 MNHEY and CDR2 SVGEGT. The CDR3: CASSGQPGRTQPQHF. The CDR3 DNA follows: TGTGCCAGCAGCGGACAGCCGGGTAGGACCCAGCCCCAGCATTTT.

This clonotype was recorded at least ten times. The chain employs TRBV29-1 and TRBJ1-2, with 11 nucleotides matching TRBD1. The CDR3 runs 16 residues. Trimming at V came to 7 bases and at J to 4 bases, leaving 14 bases not matched to a gene. Germline assignment: CDR1 SQVTM and CDR2 ANQGSEA. CDR3 loop: CSALGQGAPASYGYTF. CDR3 coding DNA: TGCAGCGCCCTCGGACAGGGGGCCCCCGCCAGCTATGGCTACACCTTC.

Only a few counts were recorded for this clonotype. CDR3 in amino acids: CASSRVGTGRNTIYF. DNA for the CDR3: TGTGCCAGCAGTCGAGTCGGGACAGGGAGAAACACCATATATTTT. The chain has TRBV7-6 and TRBJ1-3; 9 bases line up with TRBD1. CDR1 is SGHVS and CDR2 is FNYEAQ in the germline V gene. The junction had 8 bases not matched to a gene; V was cut back by 6 bases and J by 5 bases. The CDR3 extends over 15 amino acids.

The chain has TRBV4-3 and TRBJ2-5; D perhaps matches TRBD1 (5 bases). The CDR3 sequence is 14 residues long. Germline CDR1 LGHNA, CDR2 YSLEER. V was pared by 1 base and J by 2 bases, with 8 bases between. In nucleotides, the CDR3 is TGCGCCAGCAGCCAAGGGGGCGGTCAAGAGACCCAGTACTTC. Translation gives CASSQGGGQETQYF.

V is TRBV7-2 and J is TRBJ2-5, with 7 bases matching TRBD2. This CDR3 contains 15 residues. V dropped 3 bases and J dropped 5; count of bases not matched to a gene: 9. The germline gives CDR1 SGHTA, CDR2 FQGNSA. The CDR3 loop is CASSFNPLRGETQYF. CDR3 sequence (DNA): TGTGCCAGCAGCTTCAACCCCCTGCGGGGGGAGACCCAGTACTTC.

This clonotype was found a few times. The chain is built from TRBV25-1 and TRBJ2-1, with 10 positions matching TRBD1. The CDR3 consists of 16 residues. The V gene's germline CDR1 is MGHDK and CDR2 SYGVNS. J lost 3 bases, V lost 3 bases, and 5 bases had no gene match. As DNA, the CDR3 is TGTGCCAGCAGTGATATCCGGGACAGGGGCTACAATGAGCAGTTCTTC. Protein sequence: CASSDIRDRGYNEQFF.

The rearrangement joins TRBV27 to TRBJ2-2; D perhaps matches TRBD1 (5 bases). The V and J ends lost 5 bases and 1 base respectively, with 11 bases between them. Germline lookup yields CDR1 MNHEY and CDR2 SMNVEV (reference sequence). The CDR3 totals 15 residues. The CDR3 DNA follows: TGTGCCAGCAGTGAGTGGCAGGGGAACACCGGGGAGCTGTTTTTT. Protein product: CASSEWQGNTGELFF.

CDR3 nucleotide sequence: TGTGCCAGCAGCGTAACCGGGACAGGGGGCGCAGGAGCCTACGAGCAGTACGTC. Translating it yields CASSVTGTGGAGAYEQYV. The chain combines TRBV13 with TRBJ2-7, with TRBD1 matching 12 bases. The CDR3 length is 18 residues. The V segment lost 5 bases and the J segment 2 bases; nucleotides outside the gene matches: 13. Germline-derived CDR1 and CDR2 are PRHDT and FYEKMQ (reference sequence).

The chain recombines TRBV19 with TRBJ2-4; perhaps TRBD2 as D (7 bases). Germline loops: CDR1 LNHDA, CDR2 SQIVND (reference sequence). Trimming took 3 bases from V and 0 from J, leaving 15 bases between them. CDR3 length: 17 amino acids. The CDR3 loop reads CASSMRQGGGAKNIQYF. CDR3 coding DNA: TGTGCCAGTAGTATGCGGCAGGGAGGGGGAGCCAAAAACATTCAGTACTTC.

The CDR3 nucleotides are TGTGCCAGCAGCTTAGCGACAGGGGCAAGTTATTCCGGGGAGCTGTTTTTT. It codes for CASSLATGASYSGELFF. V is TRBV7-9 and J is TRBJ2-2; 8 bases are a match to TRBD1. The CDR3 loop spans 17 amino acids. Germline V lookup: CDR1 SEHNR, CDR2 FQNEAQ (reference sequence). V lost 0 bases and J lost 6; bases outside the gene matches: 9.

Ten or more counts support this clonotype. The gene calls are TRBV7-2 and TRBJ2-3, with 9 positions matching TRBD2. Germline V gene lookup returns CDR1 SGHTA and CDR2 FQGNSA. After removal of 5 bases from V and 1 base from J, the junction contained 4 bases not matched to a gene. This CDR3 spans 15 amino acids. Here the CDR3 reads CASSGRLAGTDTQYF. CDR3 DNA sequence: TGTGCCAGCAGCGGACGACTAGCGGGCACAGATACGCAGTATTTT.

This clonotype was observed a handful of times. V usage is TRBV9 and J usage is TRBJ2-7; D uncertain. Germline loops: CDR1 SGDLS, CDR2 YYNGEE. V was cut by 2 bases and J by 0 bases, with 9 bases left in between. The CDR3 has 14 residues. The CDR3 sequence is CASSVAAHSYEQYF. CDR3 DNA: TGTGCCAGCAGCGTGGCAGCCCACTCCTACGAGCAGTACTTC.

This clonotype was counted many times. In nucleotides, the CDR3 is TGTGCCAGCAGTCTAGGACAGGGGTCAGATACGCAGTATTTT. This gives the protein CASSLGQGSDTQYF. The V gene is TRBV28, the J gene TRBJ2-3; 9 bases are shared with TRBD1. In germline, CDR1 is MDHEN, CDR2 SYDVKM. The length of the CDR3 is 14 residues. V dropped 5 bases and J dropped 4; count of bases not matched to a gene: 4.

V usage is TRBV19 and J usage is TRBJ2-1; 7 bases agree with TRBD2. CDR1 is LNHDA, CDR2 SQIVND, per germline (reference sequence). The ends lost 6 bases at V and 7 bases at J; junction bases unmatched: 9. This CDR3 comprises 14 residues. CDR3 loop: CASRDWRERNEQFF. The DNA of the CDR3 is TGTGCCAGTAGAGACTGGCGGGAGAGGAATGAGCAGTTCTTC.

The V and J genes are TRBV5-1 and TRBJ2-1, with a weak D call TRBD1 (5 bases). CDR1 and CDR2 (germline): SGHRS, YFSETQ. The CDR3 length is 15 residues. V was clipped by 4 bases and J by 0 bases, with 11 bases between them. CDR3 residues: CASSPTDNSYNEQFF. DNA of the CDR3: TGCGCCAGCAGCCCGACGGACAACTCCTACAATGAGCAGTTCTTC.

This clonotype showed up just a few times. The chain recombines TRBV11-1 with TRBJ2-7, with 10 bases fitting TRBD1. CDR1 is SGHAT, CDR2 FQDESV, per germline (reference sequence). This CDR3 is built from 18 residues. V was pared by 5 bases and J by 5 bases, with 18 bases of the junction left unmatched. CDR3 protein: CASSPRQGAVPGSNEQYV. In nucleotides, the CDR3 is TGTGCCAGCAGCCCCCGACAGGGGGCCGTTCCAGGTTCGAACGAGCAGTACGTC.

This chain uses TRBV11-2 with TRBJ2-7; no clear D. Per the germline V gene, CDR1 is SGHAT and CDR2 is FQNNGV. Deletions cut 0 bases from V and 3 bases from J, with 6 bases between. CDR3 length: 13 amino acids. The CDR3 sequence: CASSLDFSYEQYF. CDR3 nucleotides: TGTGCCAGCAGCTTAGATTTCAGCTACGAGCAGTACTTC.

The rearrangement joins TRBV7-2 to TRBJ1-1; maybe TRBD1 (5 bases). CDR1 and CDR2 from the germline V gene are SGHTA and FQGNSA. The CDR3 covers 15 residues. V dropped 6 bases and J dropped 4 bases, with 18 bases sitting between them. The DNA for the CDR3 is TGTGCCAGCAGTCCCGTGGGGCCCGTCGGCACTGAAGCTTTCTTT. Protein sequence: CASSPVGPVGTEAFF.

The chain uses TRBV5-8 and TRBJ1-2; 7 nucleotides match TRBD1. CDR1 and CDR2 from the germline V gene are SGHTS and YDEGEE. This CDR3 is 15 amino acids long. With 3 bases clipped from V and 7 bases from J, the junction kept 12 bases outside the gene matches. CDR3 sequence reads: CASSSNRQGRSGYTF. In DNA form, the CDR3 reads TGTGCCAGCAGCTCAAACCGACAGGGAAGGAGTGGCTACACCTTC. The whole variable domain, remainder taken from reference TRBV5-8 and TRBJ1-2, is EAGVTQSPTHLIKTRGQQATLRCSPISGHTSVYWYQQALGLGLQFLLWYDEGEERNRGNFPPRFSGRQFPNYSSELNVNALELEDSALYLCASSSNRQGRSGYTFGSGTRLTVV.

The J gene is TRBJ1-2, the V gene TRBV28; tentatively, D is TRBD1 (5 bases). V was trimmed by 6 bases and J by 7 bases, leaving 15 bases between them. Germline loops: CDR1 MDHEN, CDR2 SYDVKM. This CDR3 comprises 13 residues. The CDR3 region is CASSTGYLAGYTF. For the CDR3, the DNA is TGTGCCAGCAGCACAGGATATCTGGCTGGCTACACCTTC.